A selection of T cell receptor beta chains follows, all from one sample in a study of OX40 agonist ivuxolimab in advanced cancers. Sequenced by immunoSEQ multiplex PCR; TCRdb stores in-frame clones only, minus some. Among fewer than 90,000 clones listed, 93% were seen once. Material: CD4+ or CD8+ T cells sorted from blood, obtained in a trial of the OX40 agonist ivuxolimab. These receptor sequences come from an adult with an advanced solid tumor such as melanoma, head and neck, liver or kidney cancer. Each CDR3 is given with its conserved first and last residue. The D gene is left open where the match is weak. Size tells how often a clone was seen (once, few, many) or the class of an expanded clone, and some rows leave it out.

V gene	clone size	J gene	D gene	CDR3 DNA	CDR3 protein
TRBV15	.	TRBJ2-3	TRBD1	TGTGCCACCAGCAGACTCCGACAGGGAGATACGCAGTATTTT	CATSRLRQGDTQYF
TRBV6-5	.	TRBJ2-6	.	TGTGCCAGCAGTTACTCCCCCTTCTCTGGGGCCAACGTCCTGACTTTC	CASSYSPFSGANVLTF
TRBV6-6	.	TRBJ2-7	.	TGTGCCAGCACGGCAGACACCTACGAGCAGTACTTC	CASTADTYEQYF
TRBV12-2	.	TRBJ1-4	.	TGTGCACCCGAAGGAGGCGGTGAAAAACTGTTTTTT	CAPEGGGEKLFF
TRBV19	.	TRBJ2-2	.	TGTGCCAGTAGGTCCGAGGGCGGGGAGCTGTTTTTT	CASRSEGGELFF
TRBV30	.	TRBJ1-5	.	TGTGCCTGGAGTCTGACAGGCAATCAGCCCCAGCATTTT	CAWSLTGNQPQHF
TRBV29-1	.	TRBJ1-2	.	TGCAGCGTTGAAGGGCAGGGTAAGAGCTATGGCTACACCTTC	CSVEGQGKSYGYTF
TRBV30	.	TRBJ1-2	.	TGTGCCTGGAGTGTACGGTTAGGTTATGGCTACACCTTC	CAWSVRLGYGYTF
TRBV29-1	.	TRBJ1-1	TRBD1	TGCAGCGTCGGGACAGGGGATTACACTGAAGCTTTCTTT	CSVGTGDYTEAFF
TRBV4-1	few	TRBJ1-2	.	TGCGCCAGCAGCCAAGCGGCAGGAGCTAACTATGGCTACACCTTC	CASSQAAGANYGYTF
TRBV14	.	TRBJ1-5	.	TGTGCCAGCAGCCAAGAAGGAGAGGAGTATAGCAATCAGCCCCAGCATTTT	CASSQEGEEYSNQPQHF
TRBV19	few	TRBJ1-2	.	TGTGCCAGTAGTATTTTGGGTATTGGCTACACCTTC	CASSILGIGYTF
TRBV5-5	.	TRBJ1-1	.	TGTGCCAGCAGCTTGTTTGGGGTCGCGGGCACTGAAGCTTTCTTT	CASSLFGVAGTEAFF
TRBV30	.	TRBJ2-7	.	TGTGCCTGGAGTGTTGGCGGGGCGCCCTACGAGCAGTACTTC	CAWSVGGAPYEQYF
TRBV5-1	.	TRBJ1-2	.	TGCGCCAGCAGCTTGGCAAGGGCAGGGGCGGACTATGGCTACACCTTC	CASSLARAGADYGYTF
TRBV4-1	.	TRBJ2-1	TRBD2	TGCGCCAGCAGCCAAGGGCTAGCGGGGGGGAATGAGCAGTTCTTC	CASSQGLAGGNEQFF
TRBV2	.	TRBJ2-7	TRBD1	TGTGCCAGCACCACCGGGACAGGATCCTACGAGCAGTACTTC	CASTTGTGSYEQYF
TRBV2	once	TRBJ2-5	TRBD1	TGTGCCAGCAGCTTCGGGGGACAGGGTTCGGAGACCCAGTACTTC	CASSFGGQGSETQYF
TRBV7-8	.	TRBJ1-2	.	TGTGCCAGCAGCCTGCCTCGGGAGGGCGCGAACTATGGCTACACCTTC	CASSLPREGANYGYTF